Shown below are 10 T cell receptor beta chains from a single sample sequenced in a study of radiotherapy plus CTLA-4 blockade in lung cancer. Sequenced by immunoSEQ multiplex PCR; TCRdb stores in-frame clones only, minus some. The profile shows 80,000 or so clones, around 81% of them singletons. The sequencing here drew on peripheral blood, taken from a patient treated with radiotherapy plus ipilimumab. The receptors were sampled from a human donor with non-small cell lung cancer who had a partial response to radiotherapy plus ipilimumab. Some clones in this sample may be carry-over from other donors' samples.

The V call is TRBV7-9, the J call TRBJ2-1, with D tentatively TRBD1 (5 bases). The CDR3 length is 12 residues. Germline loops: CDR1 SEHNR, CDR2 FQNEAQ (reference sequence). V was trimmed by 2 bases and J by 8 bases, leaving 7 bases between them. Here the CDR3 DNA reads TGTGCCAGCAGCTTACAGGGCTATGAGCAGTTCTTC. It is translated as CASSLQGYEQFF.

V usage is TRBV7-3 and J usage is TRBJ1-1; the D is unclear. Germline CDR1 SGHTA, CDR2 FQGTGA. The CDR3 loop spans 13 amino acids. V was trimmed by 6 bases and J by 1 base, leaving 9 bases between them. In nucleotides, the CDR3 is TGTGCCAGCAGGTACTCAGGGAACACTGAAGCTTTCTTT. Amino acid sequence: CASRYSGNTEAFF. Full variable domain (remainder filled in from reference TRBV7-3 and TRBJ1-1): GAGVSQTPSNKVTEKGKYVELRCDPISGHTALYWYRQSLGQGPEFLIYFQGTGAADDSGLPNDRFFAVRPEGSVSTLKIQRTERGDSAVYLCASRYSGNTEAFFGQGTRLTVV.

This clone was observed a few times. The chain recombines TRBV6-5 with TRBJ2-1; D is perhaps TRBD1 (5 bases). Trimming took off 2 bases at V and 6 bases at J, with 14 bases between the two ends. This CDR3 has 15 amino acids. Looked up from germline, CDR1 is MNHEY and CDR2 is SVGAGI. This CDR3 is CASSYQGETGNEQFF. CDR3 nucleotides: TGTGCCAGCAGTTACCAAGGGGAAACGGGCAATGAGCAGTTCTTC.

The chain carries TRBV11-2 and TRBJ2-7, with TRBD2 matching over 9 bases. This CDR3 is built from 16 residues. Per germline, CDR1 SGHAT and CDR2 FQNNGV. J was trimmed by 1 base and V by 1 base; bases with no gene match: 5. The CDR3: CASSLGLAGPSYEQYF. The CDR3 DNA follows: TGTGCCAGCAGCTTAGGTCTAGCGGGGCCTTCCTACGAGCAGTACTTC.

This clone was recorded once. The V gene is TRBV11-2, the J gene TRBJ1-5; TRBD1 is a possible D gene (5 bases). The V gene lost 5 bases and the J gene lost 2 bases, with 13 bases spanning the gap. The CDR3 loop spans 15 amino acids. The germline V gene has CDR1 SGHAT and CDR2 FQNNGV. The CDR3 sequence: CASSPGGSGNQPQHF. DNA for the CDR3: TGTGCCAGCAGCCCCGGGGGGTCGGGCAATCAGCCCCAGCATTTT.

CDR3 sequence reads: CASSLGRRETQYF. In DNA form, the CDR3 reads TGCGCCAGCAGCTTGGGGCGGCGAGAGACCCAGTACTTC. This chain joins TRBV5-1 and TRBJ2-5; D unclear. V shed 0 bases and J shed 4 bases, with 7 bases lying between them. Germline V gene lookup returns CDR1 SGHRS and CDR2 YFSETQ. The length of the CDR3 is 13 residues.

This chain connects TRBV18 to TRBJ2-5; D gene ambiguous. Trimming cost V 3 bases and J 7 bases, with 6 bases left between them. The germline V gene has CDR1 KGHSH and CDR2 LQKENI. This CDR3 contains 11 residues. DNA of the CDR3: TGTGCCAGCTCACCGATGAGGACCCAGTACTTC. It codes for CASSPMRTQYF.

J is TRBJ1-2 and V is TRBV7-8; 7 bases are a match to TRBD1. The germline V gene has CDR1 SGHVS and CDR2 FQNEAQ. The CDR3 has 16 amino acids. Trimming removed 5 bases from V and 4 bases from J; junction bases left unmatched: 13. This chain's CDR3 is CASSRSRDSHFYGYTF. CDR3 DNA: TGTGCCAGCAGCCGCTCCAGGGACAGTCACTTCTATGGCTACACCTTC.

The chain couples TRBV28 to TRBJ2-3; 13 nucleotides line up with TRBD2. CDR1 and CDR2 (germline): MDHEN, SYDVKM. The trim removed 2 bases at V and 6 bases at J, leaving 5 bases unmatched. The CDR3 covers 16 residues. CDR3 region: CASSLAGLAGLDTQYF. The CDR3 DNA reads as TGTGCCAGCAGTTTAGCGGGACTAGCGGGATTGGATACGCAGTATTTT.

This clone was seen more than once but under ten times. This rearrangement joins TRBV5-5 to TRBJ1-5; D may be TRBD1 (5 bases). Germline CDR1 and CDR2: SGHKS and YYEKEE (reference sequence). This CDR3 has 14 residues. Between the trimmed V and J ends, which lost 0 bases and 4 bases, there was a span of 8 bases. CDR3 nucleotides: TGTGCCAGCAGCTTGGCAGGGCTGAATCAGCCCCAGCATTTT. Residues: CASSLAGLNQPQHF.